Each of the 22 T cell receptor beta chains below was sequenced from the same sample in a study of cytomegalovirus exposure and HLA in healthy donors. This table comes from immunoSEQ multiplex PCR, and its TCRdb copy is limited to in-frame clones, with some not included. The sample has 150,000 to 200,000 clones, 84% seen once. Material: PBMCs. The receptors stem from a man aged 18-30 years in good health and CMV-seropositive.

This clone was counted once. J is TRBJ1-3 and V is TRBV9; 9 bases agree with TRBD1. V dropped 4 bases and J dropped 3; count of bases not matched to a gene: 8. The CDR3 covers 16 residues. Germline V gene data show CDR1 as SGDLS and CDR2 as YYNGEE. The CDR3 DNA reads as TGTGCCAGCAGCCCCCGGACAGGGGTAAATGGAAACACCATATATTTT. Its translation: CASSPRTGVNGNTIYF.

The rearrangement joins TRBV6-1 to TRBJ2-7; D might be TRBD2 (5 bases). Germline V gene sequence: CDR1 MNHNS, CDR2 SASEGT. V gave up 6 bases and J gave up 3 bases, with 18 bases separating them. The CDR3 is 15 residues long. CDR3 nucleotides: TGTGCCAGCAGAAAGTTACGGGAAGAACTCTACGAGCAGTACTTC. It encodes CASRKLREELYEQYF.

The DNA of the CDR3 is TGTGCCAGCAGCTTCGGGGGGAGCGGCACCATATATTTT. Translating gives CASSFGGSGTIYF. This chain joins TRBV13 and TRBJ1-3, with a possible D match to TRBD1 (5 bases). The germline CDR1 and CDR2 sequences are PRHDT and FYEKMQ (reference sequence). V was cut by 3 bases and J by 9 bases, with 12 bases left in between. CDR3 length equals 13 residues.

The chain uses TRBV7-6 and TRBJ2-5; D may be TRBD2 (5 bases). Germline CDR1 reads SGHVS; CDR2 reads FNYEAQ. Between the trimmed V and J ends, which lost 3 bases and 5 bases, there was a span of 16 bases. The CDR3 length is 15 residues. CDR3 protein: CASSFRGGRKETQYF. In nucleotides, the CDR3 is TGTGCCAGCAGCTTCCGTGGAGGAAGGAAGGAGACCCAGTACTTC.

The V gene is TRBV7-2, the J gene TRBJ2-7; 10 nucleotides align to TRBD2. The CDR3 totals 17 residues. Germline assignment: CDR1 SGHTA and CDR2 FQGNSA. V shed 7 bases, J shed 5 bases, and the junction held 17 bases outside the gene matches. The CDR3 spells CASTTQGLAGAGDEQYF. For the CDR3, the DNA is TGTGCCAGCACCACTCAAGGGCTAGCGGGAGCCGGGGACGAGCAGTACTTC.

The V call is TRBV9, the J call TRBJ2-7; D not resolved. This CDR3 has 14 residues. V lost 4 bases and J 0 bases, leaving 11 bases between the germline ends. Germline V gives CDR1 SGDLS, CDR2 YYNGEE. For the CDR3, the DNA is TGTGCCAGCAGCCCGCAAACTACCTCCTACGAGCAGTACTTC. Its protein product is CASSPQTTSYEQYF.

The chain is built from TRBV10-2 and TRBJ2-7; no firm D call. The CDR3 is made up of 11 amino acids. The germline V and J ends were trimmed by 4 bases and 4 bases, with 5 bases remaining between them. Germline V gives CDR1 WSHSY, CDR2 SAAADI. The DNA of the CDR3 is TGCGCCAGCAGTGTCGGTTACGAGCAGTACTTC. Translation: CASSVGYEQYF.

The CDR3 DNA sequence: TGTGCCAGCAGTACAGGGGGCTATGGCAATCAGCCCCAGCATTTT. It codes for CASSTGGYGNQPQHF. The chain uses TRBV6-5 and TRBJ1-5, with 9 bases lining up with TRBD1. V lost 5 bases, J lost 2 bases, and 4 bases stayed unmatched. The CDR3 is 15 residues long. The germline V gene encodes CDR1 MNHEY and CDR2 SVGAGI.

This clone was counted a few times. The CDR3 region has the DNA TGCGCCAGCCAACTAGCGGGAGTAGACGAGCAGTACTTC. Residues: CASQLAGVDEQYF. The chain links TRBV5-1 to TRBJ2-7; 11 nucleotides agree with TRBD2. The germline V gene has CDR1 SGHRS and CDR2 YFSETQ. There are 13 residues in the CDR3. Trimming at V came to 7 bases and at J to 5 bases, leaving 5 bases not matched to a gene.

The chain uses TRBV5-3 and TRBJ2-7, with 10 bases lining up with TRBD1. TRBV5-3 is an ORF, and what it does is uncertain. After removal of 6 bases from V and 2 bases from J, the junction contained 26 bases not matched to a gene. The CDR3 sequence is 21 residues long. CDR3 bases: TGTGCCAGAATATCCCCCAAGAGAAACCCCGGGACAGGGGATGTAACCTACGAGCAGTACTTC. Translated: CARISPKRNPGTGDVTYEQYF.

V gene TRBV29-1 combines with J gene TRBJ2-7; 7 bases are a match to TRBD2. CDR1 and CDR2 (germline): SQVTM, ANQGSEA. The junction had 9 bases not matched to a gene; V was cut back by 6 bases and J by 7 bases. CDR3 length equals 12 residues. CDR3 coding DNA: TGCAGCGTGGGGGTCCGAGCGGGAGAGCAGTACTTC. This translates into CSVGVRAGEQYF.

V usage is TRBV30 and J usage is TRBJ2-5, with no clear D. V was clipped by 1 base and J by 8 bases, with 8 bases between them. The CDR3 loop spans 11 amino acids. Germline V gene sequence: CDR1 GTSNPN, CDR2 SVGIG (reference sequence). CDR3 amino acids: CAWSARGTQYF. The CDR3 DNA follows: TGTGCCTGGAGTGCAAGAGGAACCCAGTACTTC.

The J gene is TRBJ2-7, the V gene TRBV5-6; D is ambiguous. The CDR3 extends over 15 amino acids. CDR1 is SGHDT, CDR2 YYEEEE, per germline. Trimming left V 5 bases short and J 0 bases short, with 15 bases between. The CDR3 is CASSPVGASSYEQYF. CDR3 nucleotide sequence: TGTGCCAGCAGTCCTGTTGGAGCAAGCTCCTACGAGCAGTACTTC.

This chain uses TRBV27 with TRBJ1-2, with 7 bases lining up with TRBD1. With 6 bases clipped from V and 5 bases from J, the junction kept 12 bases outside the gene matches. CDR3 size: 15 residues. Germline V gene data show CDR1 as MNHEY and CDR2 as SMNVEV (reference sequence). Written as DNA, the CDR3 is TGTGCCAGCAGAAGACAGGGCCTCGAAGGTTATGGCTACACCTTC. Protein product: CASRRQGLEGYGYTF.

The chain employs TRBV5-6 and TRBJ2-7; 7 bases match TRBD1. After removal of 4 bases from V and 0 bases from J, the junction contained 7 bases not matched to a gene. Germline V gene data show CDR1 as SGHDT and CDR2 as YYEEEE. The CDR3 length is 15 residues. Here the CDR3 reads CASSKSDRSSYEQYF. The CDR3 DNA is TGTGCCAGCAGCAAATCGGACAGGAGCTCCTACGAGCAGTACTTC.

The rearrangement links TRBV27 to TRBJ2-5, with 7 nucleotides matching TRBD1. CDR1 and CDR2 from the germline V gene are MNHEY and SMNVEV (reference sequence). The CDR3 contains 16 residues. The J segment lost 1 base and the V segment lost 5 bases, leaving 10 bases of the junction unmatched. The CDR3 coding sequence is TGTGCCAGCAGTAGAAGAACGACAGGGCTCCAAGAGACCCAGTACTTC. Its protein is CASSRRTTGLQETQYF.

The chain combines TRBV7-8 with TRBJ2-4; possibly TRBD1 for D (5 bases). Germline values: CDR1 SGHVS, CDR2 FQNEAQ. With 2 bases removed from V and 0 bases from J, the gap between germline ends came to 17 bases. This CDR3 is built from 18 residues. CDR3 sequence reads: CASSLLGGTGLAKNIQYF. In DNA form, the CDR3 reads TGTGCCAGCAGCTTATTAGGTGGAACAGGTCTAGCCAAAAACATTCAGTACTTC. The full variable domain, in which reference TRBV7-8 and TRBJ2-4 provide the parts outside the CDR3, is GAGVSQSPRYKVAKRGQDVALRCDPISGHVSLFWYQQALGQGPEFLTYFQNEAQLDKSGLPSDRFFAERPEGSVSTLKIQRTQQEDSAVYLCASSLLGGTGLAKNIQYFGAGTRLSVL.

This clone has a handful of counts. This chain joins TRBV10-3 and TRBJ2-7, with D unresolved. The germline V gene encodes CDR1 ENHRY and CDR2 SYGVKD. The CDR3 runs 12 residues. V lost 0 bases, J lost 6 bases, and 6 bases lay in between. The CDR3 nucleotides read TGTGCCATCAGTGAGTCGGGCCCCGAGCAGTACTTC. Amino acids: CAISESGPEQYF.

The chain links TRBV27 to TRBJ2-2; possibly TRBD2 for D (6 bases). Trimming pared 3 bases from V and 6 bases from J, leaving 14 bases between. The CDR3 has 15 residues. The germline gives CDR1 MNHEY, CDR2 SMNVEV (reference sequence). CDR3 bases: TGTGCCAGCAGTTTCCAACCTCCTAGCGCCGGGGAGCTGTTTTTT. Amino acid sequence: CASSFQPPSAGELFF.

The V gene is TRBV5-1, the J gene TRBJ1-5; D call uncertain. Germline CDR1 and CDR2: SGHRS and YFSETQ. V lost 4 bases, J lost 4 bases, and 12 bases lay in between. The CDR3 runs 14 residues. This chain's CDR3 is CASSPGSGNQPQHF. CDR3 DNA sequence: TGCGCCAGCAGCCCCGGGTCGGGGAATCAGCCCCAGCATTTT.

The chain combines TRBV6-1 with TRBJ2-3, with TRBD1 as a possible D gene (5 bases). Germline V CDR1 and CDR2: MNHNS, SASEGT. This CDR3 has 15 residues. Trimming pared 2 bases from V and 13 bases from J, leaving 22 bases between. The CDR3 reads CASSESQGSGGTEYF. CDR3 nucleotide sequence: TGTGCCAGCAGTGAAAGTCAGGGCTCCGGCGGAACTGAGTATTTT.

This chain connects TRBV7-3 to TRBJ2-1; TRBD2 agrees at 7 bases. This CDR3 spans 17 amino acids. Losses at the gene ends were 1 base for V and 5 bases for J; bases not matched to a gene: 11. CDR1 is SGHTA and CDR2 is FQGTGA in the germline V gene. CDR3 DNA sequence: TGTGCCAGCAGCTTAAGACCGGGACTAAGCTCAAACAATGAGCAGTTCTTC. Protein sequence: CASSLRPGLSSNNEQFF.